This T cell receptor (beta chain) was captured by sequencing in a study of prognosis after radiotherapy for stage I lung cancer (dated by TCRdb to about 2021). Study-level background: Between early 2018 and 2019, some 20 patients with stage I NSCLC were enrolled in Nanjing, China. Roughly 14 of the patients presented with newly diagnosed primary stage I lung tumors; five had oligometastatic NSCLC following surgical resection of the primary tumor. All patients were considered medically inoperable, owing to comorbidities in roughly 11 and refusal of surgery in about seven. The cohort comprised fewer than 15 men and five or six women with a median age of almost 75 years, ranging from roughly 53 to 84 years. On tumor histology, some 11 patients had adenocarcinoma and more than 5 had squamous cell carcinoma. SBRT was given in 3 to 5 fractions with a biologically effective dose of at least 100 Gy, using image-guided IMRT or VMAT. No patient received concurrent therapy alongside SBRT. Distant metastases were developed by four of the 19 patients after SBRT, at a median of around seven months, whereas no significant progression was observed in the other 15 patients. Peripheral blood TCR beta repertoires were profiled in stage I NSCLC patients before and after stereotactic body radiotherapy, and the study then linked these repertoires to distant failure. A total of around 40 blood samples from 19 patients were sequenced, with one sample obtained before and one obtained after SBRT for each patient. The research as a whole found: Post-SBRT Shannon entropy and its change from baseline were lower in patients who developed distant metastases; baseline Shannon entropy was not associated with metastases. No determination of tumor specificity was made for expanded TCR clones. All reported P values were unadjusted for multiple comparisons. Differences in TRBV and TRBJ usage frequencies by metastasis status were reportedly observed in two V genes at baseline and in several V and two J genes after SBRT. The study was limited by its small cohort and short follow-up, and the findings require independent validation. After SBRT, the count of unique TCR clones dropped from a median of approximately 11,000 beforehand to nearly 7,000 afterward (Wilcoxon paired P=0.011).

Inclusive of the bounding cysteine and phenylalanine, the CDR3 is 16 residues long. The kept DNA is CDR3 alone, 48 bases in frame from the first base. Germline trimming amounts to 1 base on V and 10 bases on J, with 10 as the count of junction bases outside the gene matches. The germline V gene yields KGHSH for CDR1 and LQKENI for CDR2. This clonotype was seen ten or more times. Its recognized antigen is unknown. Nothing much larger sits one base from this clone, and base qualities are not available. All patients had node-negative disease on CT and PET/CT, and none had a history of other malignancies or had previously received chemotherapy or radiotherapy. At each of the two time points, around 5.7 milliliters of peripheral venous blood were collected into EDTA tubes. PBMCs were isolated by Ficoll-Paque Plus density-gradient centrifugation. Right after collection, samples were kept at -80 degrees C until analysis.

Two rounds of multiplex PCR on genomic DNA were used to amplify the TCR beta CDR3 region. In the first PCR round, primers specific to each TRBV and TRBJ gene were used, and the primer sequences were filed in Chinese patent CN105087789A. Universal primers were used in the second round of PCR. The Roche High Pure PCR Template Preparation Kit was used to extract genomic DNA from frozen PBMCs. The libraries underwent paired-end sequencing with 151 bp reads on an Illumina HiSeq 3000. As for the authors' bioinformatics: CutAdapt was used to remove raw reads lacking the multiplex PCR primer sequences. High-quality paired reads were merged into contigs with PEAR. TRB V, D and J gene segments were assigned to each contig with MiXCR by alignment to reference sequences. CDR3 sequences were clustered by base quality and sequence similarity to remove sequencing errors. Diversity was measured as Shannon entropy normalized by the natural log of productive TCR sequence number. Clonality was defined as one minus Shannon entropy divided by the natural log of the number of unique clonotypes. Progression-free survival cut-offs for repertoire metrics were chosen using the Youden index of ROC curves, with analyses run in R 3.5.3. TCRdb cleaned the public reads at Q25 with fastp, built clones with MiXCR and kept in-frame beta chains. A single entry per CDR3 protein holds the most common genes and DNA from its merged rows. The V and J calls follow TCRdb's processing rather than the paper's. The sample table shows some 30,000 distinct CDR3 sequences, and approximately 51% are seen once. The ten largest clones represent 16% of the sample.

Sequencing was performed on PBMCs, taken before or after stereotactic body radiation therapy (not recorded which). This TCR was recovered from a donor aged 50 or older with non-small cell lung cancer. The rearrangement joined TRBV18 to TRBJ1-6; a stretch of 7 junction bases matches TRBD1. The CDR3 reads CASSPLSGQGGSPLHF. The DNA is TGTGCCAGCTCACCACTGTCTGGGCAGGGGGGATCACCCCTCCACTTT. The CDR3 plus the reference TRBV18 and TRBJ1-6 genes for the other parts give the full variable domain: NAGVMQNPRHLVRRRGQEARLRCSPMKGHSHVYWYRQLPEEGLKFMVYLQKENIIDESGMPKERFSAEFPKEGPSILRIQQVVRGDSAAYFCASSPLSGQGGSPLHFGNGTRLTVT.